Sequencing of this T cell receptor (beta chain) was carried out in a study of CD8+ T cells in alopecia areata. The wider study: Patients in the study were on tofacitinib for 6 to 18 months, then off it for 6 months. General observations from the study: Tofacitinib significantly lowered scalp clonality and expanded CD8+ clones among the top 100.

CDR3 length: 13 amino acids. Described treatment: oral pan-JAK inhibitor, 5-10 mg twice daily. The investigators collected lesional scalp punch biopsies and peripheral blood from alopecia areata patients. The sorting of PBMCs gave CD4+ and CD8+ T cells. This clone was counted a few times. Its antigen is not identified. Reverse transcription of extracted RNA yielded cDNA, which provided the sequencing template. Assay used: immunoSEQ multiplex PCR; TCRdb lists only in-frame clones, some missing. Among 190,000 or so clones listed, roughly 50% were seen once. The receptor was derived from a human donor with alopecia areata. The material sequenced was CD8+ T cells sorted from blood, taken at week 24, from a patient treated with tofacitinib. V usage is TRBV21-1 and J usage is TRBJ2-7; the D call in the table, TRBD1, was not verified against the DNA. TRBV21-1 is labeled a pseudogene. CDR3: CARAGTDSYEQYF. The CDR3 DNA is TGTGCCAGGGCCGGGACAGACTCCTACGAGCAGTACTTC.